Listed here are 32 T cell receptor beta chains from one sample, sequenced in a study of blood T cell repertoires in COVID-19. The protocol was immunoSEQ multiplex PCR, while the TCRdb copy is restricted to in-frame clones and leaves out a portion. The repertoire holds 90,000 to 150,000 clones, with approximately 81% as singletons. The source material was peripheral blood. The receptors shown here come from a man aged 55 to 69 with acute or convalescent COVID-19.

V usage is TRBV20-1 and J usage is TRBJ1-1; tentative D call: TRBD1 (5 bases). V was pared by 6 bases and J by 7 bases, with 12 bases between. The CDR3 is 11 residues long. CDR1 and CDR2 (germline): DFQATT, SNEGSKA (reference sequence). Written as DNA, the CDR3 is TGCAGTGCATGGAGGGGAGGTGAAGCTTTCTTT. This translates into CSAWRGGEAFF.

The CDR3 sequence: CASSPPGLRKTDTQYF. The CDR3 nucleotides read TGTGCCAGCAGTCCTCCGGGATTAAGGAAGACAGATACGCAGTATTTT. This chain joins TRBV28 and TRBJ2-3; a possible D gene is TRBD2 (5 bases). The germline gives CDR1 MDHEN, CDR2 SYDVKM. The CDR3 sequence is 16 residues long. Trimming took off 5 bases at V and 3 bases at J, with 18 bases between the two ends.

This clone was recorded many times. The chain links TRBV6-6 to TRBJ2-7, with 14 bases aligning to TRBD2. CDR1 MNHNY and CDR2 SVGAGI come from the germline V gene (reference sequence). The J segment lost 4 bases and the V segment lost 7 bases, leaving 3 bases of the junction unmatched. The CDR3 runs to 14 residues. The CDR3: CASKTSGRVYEQYF. The CDR3 region has the DNA TGTGCCAGCAAGACTAGCGGGAGGGTATACGAGCAGTACTTC.

V gene TRBV7-8 combines with J gene TRBJ2-3, with D possibly TRBD2 on 6 matching bases. The CDR3 runs 14 residues. CDR1 and CDR2 from the germline V gene are SGHVS and FQNEAQ. The V end was cut by 1 base, the J end by 6 bases, with 11 bases between. CDR3 coding DNA: TGTGCCAGCAGCTTAGGACTAGACCGGGATACGCAGTATTTT. Protein: CASSLGLDRDTQYF.

The rearrangement joins TRBV5-8 to TRBJ2-6, with TRBD1 matching over 10 bases. The CDR3 runs to 16 residues. Germline CDR1 and CDR2: SGHTS and YDEGEE. Trimming cost V 6 bases and J 4 bases; bases outside gene matches: 7. CDR3 in amino acids: CASIQGQGDGANVLTF. The CDR3 nucleotides are TGTGCCAGCATCCAAGGACAGGGGGACGGGGCCAACGTCCTGACTTTC.

The chain links TRBV7-9 to TRBJ2-1, with 13 bases fitting TRBD2. The CDR3 contains 15 residues. V shed 6 bases, J shed 3 bases, and the junction held 2 bases outside the gene matches. CDR1 and CDR2 from the germline V gene are SEHNR and FQNEAQ (reference sequence). The CDR3 DNA reads as TGTGCCAGCAGGGGACTAGCGGGAAACTACAATGAGCAGTTCTTC. It yields the protein CASRGLAGNYNEQFF.

The V and J genes are TRBV28 and TRBJ1-3; D is unclear. V dropped 3 bases and J dropped 0 bases, with 12 bases sitting between them. Germline V gives CDR1 MDHEN, CDR2 SYDVKM. The CDR3 loop spans 16 amino acids. This CDR3 reads CASSLYSFSSGNTIYF. The CDR3 nucleotides read TGTGCCAGCAGTTTGTACAGCTTCTCCTCTGGAAACACCATATATTTT.

The rearrangement joins TRBV19 to TRBJ2-5; 7 bases are shared with TRBD2. J gave up 4 bases and V 9 bases, and 11 bases lay outside the gene matches. In germline, CDR1 is LNHDA, CDR2 SQIVND (reference sequence). The CDR3 is made up of 14 amino acids. CDR3 loop: CASAMGRDRETQYF. The CDR3 DNA reads as TGTGCCAGCGCTATGGGGAGGGATCGAGAGACCCAGTACTTC.

This chain uses TRBV5-1 with TRBJ2-7; 10 bases map to TRBD1. Losses at the gene ends were 0 bases for V and 2 bases for J; bases not matched to a gene: 8. There are 17 residues in the CDR3. Per the germline V gene, CDR1 is SGHRS and CDR2 is YFSETQ. The CDR3 DNA sequence: TGCGCCAGCAGCTTGGAGGGACAGGGGAGCCCCCCCTACGAGCAGTACTTC. Residues: CASSLEGQGSPPYEQYF.

The chain is built from TRBV4-3 and TRBJ1-2; 8 nucleotides align to TRBD1. This CDR3 contains 15 residues. Trimming cost V 1 base and J 4 bases; bases outside gene matches: 5. Germline V gene data show CDR1 as LGHNA and CDR2 as YSLEER. The CDR3 DNA sequence: TGCGCCAGCAGCCAAGGACAGGGGAGTTCCTATGGCTACACCTTC. Its translation is CASSQGQGSSYGYTF.

The chain employs TRBV4-3 and TRBJ2-3, with 12 nucleotides matching TRBD1. Unmatched junction bases numbered 8, after V lost 2 bases and J lost 5 bases. This CDR3 has 17 residues. Germline loops: CDR1 LGHNA, CDR2 YSLEER. The CDR3 DNA is TGCGCCAGCAGCCAATTGGGACAGGGGGCAGTGGGAGATACGCAGTATTTT. As protein: CASSQLGQGAVGDTQYF.

V usage is TRBV6-5 and J usage is TRBJ1-5; perhaps TRBD1 as D (6 bases). With 10 bases removed from V and 4 bases from J, the gap between germline ends came to 14 bases. The CDR3 is 13 residues long. Germline assignment: CDR1 MNHEY and CDR2 SVGAGI. The CDR3 DNA follows: TGTGCCAACAGGGCCGGGACAAATCAGCCCCAGCATTTT. Translation gives CANRAGTNQPQHF.

This clone appeared a few times. The gene calls are TRBV9 and TRBJ2-2, with 9 positions matching TRBD2. V dropped 0 bases and J dropped 6; count of bases not matched to a gene: 6. This CDR3 has 16 residues. Germline values: CDR1 SGDLS, CDR2 YYNGEE. The DNA for the CDR3 is TGTGCCAGCAGCGTAGTGGTAGCGGGAGAGCCCGGGGAGCTGTTTTTT. Its protein product is CASSVVVAGEPGELFF.

The CDR3 spells CASSSGRGGTYEQYF. The CDR3 DNA follows: TGTGCCAGCAGCTCGGGGAGAGGGGGAACCTACGAGCAGTACTTC. The V gene is TRBV7-2, the J gene TRBJ2-7; perhaps TRBD1 as D (6 bases). CDR3 length equals 15 residues. V lost 4 bases and J lost 2, with 15 bases in between. Germline loops: CDR1 SGHTA, CDR2 FQGNSA.

The J gene is TRBJ2-3, the V gene TRBV29-1; TRBD2 matches at 12 bases. The junction had 4 bases not matched to a gene; V was cut back by 2 bases and J by 4 bases. The CDR3 consists of 15 residues. The germline V gene has CDR1 SQVTM and CDR2 ANQGSEA. CDR3 protein: CSVETLAGGADTQYF. In DNA form, the CDR3 reads TGCAGCGTTGAAACCCTAGCGGGAGGGGCAGATACGCAGTATTTT.

The V call is TRBV29-1, the J call TRBJ2-1, with TRBD1 identical over 7 bases. Unmatched junction bases numbered 8, after V lost 3 bases and J lost 6 bases. This CDR3 has 14 residues. Per germline, CDR1 SQVTM and CDR2 ANQGSEA. The CDR3 loop is CSVDSEDRANEQFF. Here the CDR3 DNA reads TGCAGCGTTGATTCGGAAGACAGGGCCAATGAGCAGTTCTTC.

The chain is built from TRBV12-3 or TRBV12-4 and TRBJ1-2; 7 bases agree with TRBD1. Germline trimming cut 5 bases from V and 6 bases from J; bases unmatched to any gene: 3. The CDR3 is 12 residues long. The CDR3 DNA follows: TGTGCCAGCAGTACACAGGGGAATGGCTACACCTTC. As protein: CASSTQGNGYTF.

The chain couples TRBV4-3 to TRBJ2-7, with a tentative D call TRBD1 (5 bases). The germline V and J ends were trimmed by 0 bases and 4 bases, with 7 bases remaining between them. From germline, CDR1 is LGHNA and CDR2 YSLEER. This CDR3 contains 13 residues. The CDR3 spells CASSQERGYEQYF. As DNA, the CDR3 is TGCGCCAGCAGCCAAGAAAGGGGTTACGAGCAGTACTTC.

The gene calls are TRBV29-1 and TRBJ1-4; possibly TRBD1 for D (5 bases). Trimming stripped 0 bases from V and 8 bases from J, with 19 bases between. CDR3 length: 16 amino acids. Germline-derived CDR1 and CDR2 are SQVTM and ANQGSEA. CDR3 in amino acids: CSVEEFRQGGEEKLFF. For the CDR3, the DNA is TGCAGCGTTGAAGAGTTTCGCCAGGGAGGAGAGGAAAAACTGTTTTTT.

The chain uses TRBV18 and TRBJ1-1; 8 bases map to TRBD1. The CDR3 contains 17 residues. CDR1 is KGHSH and CDR2 is LQKENI in the germline V gene. Trimming took 0 bases from V and 4 from J; bases not matched to a gene: 10. The CDR3 sequence is CASSPPATGARGTEAFF. The CDR3 region has the DNA TGTGCCAGCTCACCACCGGCGACAGGGGCCCGGGGCACTGAAGCTTTCTTT. Full variable domain (missing parts from reference TRBV18 and TRBJ1-1): NAGVMQNPRHLVRRRGQEARLRCSPMKGHSHVYWYRQLPEEGLKFMVYLQKENIIDESGMPKERFSAEFPKEGPSILRIQQVVRGDSAAYFCASSPPATGARGTEAFFGQGTRLTVV.

The chain uses TRBV27 and TRBJ2-7; D is possibly TRBD2 (6 bases). V gave up 5 bases and J gave up 3 bases, with 11 bases separating them. Per the germline V gene, CDR1 is MNHEY and CDR2 is SMNVEV (reference sequence). The CDR3 is made up of 13 amino acids. CDR3 amino acids: CASSAGLNYEQYF. Here the CDR3 DNA reads TGTGCCAGCAGTGCGGGACTGAACTACGAGCAGTACTTC.

This clone showed up just a few times. V gene TRBV19 combines with J gene TRBJ2-3, with D unresolved. The CDR3 has 15 amino acids. The V end lost 9 bases, the J end lost 0 bases, and 16 bases lay between the germline ends. Germline CDR1 is LNHDA and CDR2 is SQIVND (reference sequence). The CDR3 DNA reads TGTGCCAGCGCTGACAAGCTCACTAGCACAGATACGCAGTATTTT. Translation: CASADKLTSTDTQYF.

The chain couples TRBV12-3 or TRBV12-4 to TRBJ2-2; tentative D call: TRBD1 (5 bases). The CDR3 has 13 amino acids. V was trimmed by 3 bases and J by 6 bases, leaving 8 bases between them. The CDR3: CASSFVGPGELFF. In nucleotides, the CDR3 is TGTGCCAGCAGTTTTGTGGGGCCCGGGGAGCTGTTTTTT.

V is TRBV29-1 and J is TRBJ2-2; D possibly corresponds to TRBD1 (7 bases). Germline-derived CDR1 and CDR2 are SQVTM and ANQGSEA. This CDR3 is built from 14 residues. V lost 1 base, J lost 4 bases, and 10 bases lay in between. This CDR3 reads CSVEGQGGTGELFF. CDR3 coding DNA: TGCAGCGTTGAAGGGCAGGGGGGCACCGGGGAGCTGTTTTTT.

The gene calls are TRBV3-1 (or the pseudogene TRBV3-2) and TRBJ1-2; D is perhaps TRBD1 (6 bases). CDR3 length: 14 amino acids. Trimming took off 4 bases at V and 8 bases at J, with 17 bases between the two ends. Germline loops: CDR1 LGHDT, CDR2 YNNKEL (reference sequence). In DNA, the CDR3 is TGTGCCAGCAGCCGGAATCAGGGGCTGCTGGGCTACACCTTC. Protein: CASSRNQGLLGYTF.

The rearrangement uses TRBV7-8 and TRBJ2-5; tentatively, D is TRBD2 (7 bases). CDR1 and CDR2 (germline): SGHVS, FQNEAQ. The CDR3 totals 15 residues. V lost 2 bases and J 3 bases, leaving 13 bases between the germline ends. The CDR3 protein is CASSLTTGREETQYF. CDR3 bases: TGTGCCAGCAGCTTAACCACAGGGAGGGAAGAGACCCAGTACTTC.

The chain employs TRBV7-3 and TRBJ1-1, with D perhaps matching TRBD1 (6 bases). V shed 2 bases and J shed 10 bases, with 14 bases lying between them. The CDR3 is made up of 13 amino acids. Germline-derived CDR1 and CDR2 are SGHTA and FQGTGA. CDR3 DNA sequence: TGTGCCAGCAGCTTAGATCCACAGGGAATAGCTTTCTTT. It is translated as CASSLDPQGIAFF.

The V call is TRBV11-1, the J call TRBJ2-1; D gene unclear. V was shortened by 1 base and J by 8 bases, with 3 bases between the two germline ends. CDR1 SGHAT and CDR2 FQDESV come from the germline V gene (reference sequence). The CDR3 length is 11 residues. The CDR3 region has the DNA TGTGCCAGCAGCTTAGACTATGAGCAGTTCTTC. It is translated as CASSLDYEQFF. Full variable domain (rest looked up from reference TRBV11-1 and TRBJ2-1): EAEVAQSPRYKITEKSQAVAFWCDPISGHATLYWYRQILGQGPELLVQFQDESVVDDSQLPKDRFSAERLKGVDSTLKIQPAELGDSAMYLCASSLDYEQFFGPGTRLTVL.

The chain joins TRBV27 to TRBJ2-1, with 9 positions matching TRBD1. The CDR3 runs 14 residues. The J segment lost 7 bases and the V segment lost 5 bases, leaving 6 bases of the junction unmatched. Germline CDR1 and CDR2: MNHEY and SMNVEV (reference sequence). The CDR3 DNA follows: TGTGCCAGCAGTCCCGGGACAGGGAGGAATGAGCAGTTCTTC. It codes for CASSPGTGRNEQFF.

The J gene is TRBJ2-7, the V gene TRBV27, with 7 bases that match TRBD2. This CDR3 contains 14 residues. Germline-derived CDR1 and CDR2 are MNHEY and SMNVEV (reference sequence). The trim removed 6 bases at V and 3 bases at J, leaving 8 bases unmatched. CDR3 in amino acids: CASSPQSGVYEQYF. The CDR3 DNA reads as TGTGCCAGCAGCCCCCAAAGCGGGGTCTACGAGCAGTACTTC.

This clone was counted between two and nine times. The chain employs TRBV5-4 and TRBJ1-5; 8 bases match TRBD1. CDR3 length equals 16 residues. CDR1 and CDR2 from the germline V gene are SGHNT and YYREEE (reference sequence). J was trimmed by 4 bases and V by 0 bases; bases with no gene match: 6. CDR3 bases: TGTGCCAGCAGCTTGGGCGGACAGGGTCGGAATCAGCCCCAGCATTTT. This gives the protein CASSLGGQGRNQPQHF.

The chain uses TRBV19 and TRBJ2-6; 10 nucleotides agree with TRBD2. This CDR3 has 16 residues. V shed 4 bases and J 9 bases; nucleotides not matched to a gene: 9. Germline CDR1 LNHDA, CDR2 SQIVND (reference sequence). CDR3 DNA sequence: TGTGCCAGTAGTACCCTATTACTAGCGGGGTACAACGTCCTGACTTTC. Amino acid sequence: CASSTLLLAGYNVLTF.